The 31 T cell receptor beta chains presented below share a single source sample, sequenced in a study of early T cells in non-severe SARS-CoV-2 infection. Each CDR3 protein gets one entry after TCRdb re-called the 5' RACE reads with MiXCR. This table has approximately 66,000 distinct CDR3 sequences, roughly 13% appearing once. The sequenced sample was whole blood. These receptors all stem from an adult who was a healthcare worker with PCR-confirmed SARS-CoV-2 infection or an uninfected control (not recorded which).

The chain combines TRBV2 with TRBJ2-3, with TRBD1 matching over 8 bases. Germline values: CDR1 SNHLY, CDR2 FYNNEI. This CDR3 region has 14 residues. V dropped 6 bases and J dropped 3; count of bases not matched to a gene: 5. This CDR3 is CASRRTGGTDTQYF. The CDR3, as DNA: TGTGCCAGCAGGCGAACAGGGGGGACAGATACGCAGTATTTT.

This clonotype was recorded many times. The chain has TRBV20-1 and TRBJ2-5, with 11 bases lining up with TRBD2. V lost 2 bases to trimming and J lost 4 bases; unmatched junction nucleotides: 15. The CDR3 has 18 residues. The V gene's germline CDR1 is DFQATT and CDR2 SNEGSKA (reference sequence). This CDR3 reads CSARRDTSGGPERETQYF. CDR3 nucleotide sequence: TGCAGTGCTAGAAGGGACACTAGCGGGGGACCGGAGCGAGAGACCCAGTACTTC.

This clonotype has only a few counts. The chain is built from TRBV20-1 and TRBJ2-3; a weak D match, TRBD2 (6 bases). Between the trimmed V and J ends, which lost 6 bases and 4 bases, there was a span of 17 bases. The CDR3 consists of 14 residues. The germline V gene has CDR1 DFQATT and CDR2 SNEGSKA (reference sequence). This CDR3 is CSATLGGGADTQYF. CDR3 DNA sequence: TGCAGTGCCACGCTTGGAGGCGGGGCAGATACGCAGTATTTT.

This clonotype was observed at least ten times. The chain uses TRBV29-1 and TRBJ2-7; no clear D gene. The CDR3 extends over 9 amino acids. The germline V gene encodes CDR1 SQVTM and CDR2 ANQGSEA. Trimming left V 7 bases short and J 11 bases short, with 12 bases between. CDR3 DNA sequence: TGCAGCGCTTCAGAAGCGAAGTACTTC. Translated, it gives CSASEAKYF.

This clonotype was seen repeatedly, ten times or more. The chain combines TRBV7-8 with TRBJ1-1; D uncertain. V was pared by 5 bases and J by 7 bases, with 17 bases between. The germline CDR1 and CDR2 sequences are SGHVS and FQNEAQ. CDR3 length equals 14 residues. DNA of the CDR3: TGTGCCAGCAGCCGTAATTCCCCAGGAGGTGAAGCTTTCTTT. Encoded protein: CASSRNSPGGEAFF.

This clonotype has at least ten counts. The chain is built from TRBV11-2 and TRBJ2-3; D unresolved. Trimming removed 4 bases from V and 0 bases from J, with 2 bases in between. This CDR3 has 12 residues. Germline CDR1 is SGHAT and CDR2 is FQNNGV. The CDR3 DNA follows: TGTGCCAGCAGCTCAAGCACAGATACGCAGTATTTT. Its protein product is CASSSSTDTQYF. Using reference TRBV11-2 and TRBJ2-3 for the parts outside the CDR3, the full variable domain is EAGVAQSPRYKIIEKRQSVAFWCNPISGHATLYWYQQILGQGPKLLIQFQNNGVVDDSQLPKDRFSAERLKGVDSTLKIQPAKLEDSAVYLCASSSSTDTQYFGPGTRLTVL.

This clonotype was seen repeatedly, ten times or more. The rearrangement joins TRBV5-1 to TRBJ2-1, with 9 bases that match TRBD1. In germline, CDR1 is SGHRS, CDR2 YFSETQ. The CDR3 has 15 residues. V lost 6 bases to trimming and J lost 6 bases; unmatched junction nucleotides: 10. CDR3 in amino acids: CASTPSGQGFNEQFF. DNA of the CDR3: TGCGCCAGCACCCCTTCGGGACAGGGATTCAATGAGCAGTTCTTC.

This clonotype was observed a handful of times. The J gene is TRBJ1-2, the V gene TRBV11-3; D remains unclear. The germline V gene has CDR1 SGHNT and CDR2 YENEEA. V was shortened by 5 bases and J by 7 bases, with 20 bases between the two germline ends. The CDR3 runs to 15 residues. The CDR3 DNA reads TGTGCCAGCAGCGCACGGGCCCAGGAGGCGCCTGGCTACACCTTC. Protein: CASSARAQEAPGYTF. Using reference TRBV11-3 and TRBJ1-2 for the parts outside the CDR3, the full variable domain is EAGVVQSPRYKIIEKKQPVAFWCNPISGHNTLYWYLQNLGQGPELLIRYENEEAVDDSQLPKDRFSAERLKGVDSTLKIQPAELGDSAVYLCASSARAQEAPGYTFGSGTRLTVV.

The chain has TRBV18 and TRBJ2-3; D gene uncertain. This CDR3 has 14 residues. Trimming stripped 4 bases from V and 1 base from J, with 9 bases between. From germline, CDR1 is KGHSH and CDR2 LQKENI. In DNA, the CDR3 is TGTGCCAGCTCACAAAAGCAGCGCACAGATACGCAGTATTTT. This gives the protein CASSQKQRTDTQYF.

This clonotype came up a few times. The chain uses TRBV10-1 and TRBJ1-1, with 8 positions matching TRBD1. CDR1 is WNHNN and CDR2 is SYGVQD in the germline V gene (reference sequence). The trim removed 4 bases at V and 5 bases at J, leaving 3 bases unmatched. The CDR3 has 13 amino acids. CDR3 coding DNA: TGCGCCAGCAGTGCCCAGGGGGCAACTGAAGCTTTCTTT. Its translation: CASSAQGATEAFF.

The chain has TRBV9 and TRBJ2-3; no clear D gene. V lost 4 bases, J lost 0 bases, and 12 bases lay in between. CDR3 size: 15 residues. CDR1 SGDLS and CDR2 YYNGEE come from the germline V gene. The CDR3 region has the DNA TGTGCCAGCAGCAAGGCCCAACTCAGCACAGATACGCAGTATTTT. Translating gives CASSKAQLSTDTQYF.

This clonotype has a count of ten or more. J is TRBJ2-7 and V is TRBV6-2 or TRBV6-3; D could derive from TRBD1 or TRBD2 (5 bases each). CDR3 length: 15 amino acids. Trimming pared 4 bases from V and 2 bases from J, leaving 15 bases between. CDR1 and CDR2 (germline): MNHEY, SVGEGT. The CDR3 DNA follows: TGTGCCAGCAGTTGGGGACGCCCTTTCCCCTACGAGCAGTACTTC. As protein: CASSWGRPFPYEQYF.

V is TRBV12-3 or TRBV12-4 and J is TRBJ1-2, with TRBD1 as a possible D gene (5 bases). Trimming shortened V by 6 bases and J by 2 bases, and 10 bases separated the two germline ends. This CDR3 has 13 residues. The CDR3: CASSVDTNYGYTF. DNA for the CDR3: TGTGCCAGCAGCGTGGACACAAACTATGGCTACACCTTC.

As regards this clonotype: Because the CDR3 is missing its conserved closing phenylalanine or tryptophan, this is likely a read error. This chain joins TRBV4-2 and TRBJ2-7, with D perhaps matching TRBD1 (5 bases). Germline V gives CDR1 LGHNA, CDR2 YNFKEQ. The CDR3 consists of 14 residues. V gave up 3 bases and J gave up 5 bases, with 14 bases separating them. DNA of the CDR3: TGTGCCAGCAGCCATTCTAGTAGGGGAAACGAGCAGTACATC. It encodes CASSHSSRGNEQYI.

Many counts were recorded for this clonotype. The V and J genes are TRBV11-1 and TRBJ2-1; 10 nucleotides match TRBD1. The CDR3 totals 15 residues. Germline trimming cut 2 bases from V and 7 bases from J; bases unmatched to any gene: 5. Germline CDR1 is SGHAT and CDR2 is FQDESV (reference sequence). In DNA form, the CDR3 reads TGTGCCAGCAGCTTAAGACAGGGGGCAATTAATGAGCAGTTCTTC. Protein sequence: CASSLRQGAINEQFF.

The chain links TRBV4-3 to TRBJ2-3; D gene unclear. V lost 0 bases, J lost 4 bases, and 8 bases lay in between. CDR1 is LGHNA, CDR2 YSLEER, per germline. The CDR3 totals 14 residues. The CDR3 is CASSQEGPADTQYF. The CDR3 DNA is TGCGCCAGCAGCCAAGAGGGCCCCGCAGATACGCAGTATTTT.

V gene TRBV7-8 combines with J gene TRBJ2-7; D possibly corresponds to TRBD2 (5 bases). V was shortened by 5 bases and J by 0 bases, with 32 bases between the two germline ends. The CDR3 length is 21 residues. Germline CDR1 and CDR2: SGHVS and FQNEAQ. The CDR3 DNA reads TGTGCCAGCAGCATTACTTACCGTTCGTCTCTCGGGGAACAAGGCTCCTACGAGCAGTACTTC. Its translation is CASSITYRSSLGEQGSYEQYF.

This clonotype was counted many times. V gene TRBV14 combines with J gene TRBJ2-4; unclear D gene. The germline V and J ends were trimmed by 1 base and 7 bases, with 5 bases remaining between them. The CDR3 extends over 12 amino acids. Germline V gene lookup returns CDR1 SGHDN and CDR2 FVKESK. CDR3 sequence: CASSQVLNIQYF. CDR3 in DNA: TGTGCCAGCAGCCAAGTTCTGAACATTCAGTACTTC.

The table lists this clonotype with a few counts. The chain links TRBV7-2 to TRBJ2-7, with 7 bases identical to TRBD2. Germline trimming cut 1 base from V and 2 bases from J; bases unmatched to any gene: 11. This CDR3 has 17 amino acids. Germline V gene data show CDR1 as SGHTA and CDR2 as FQGNSA. The CDR3 bases are TGTGCCAGCAGCTTAGGGCTAGCGGACACGTTACCCTACGAGCAGTACTTC. It is translated as CASSLGLADTLPYEQYF.

In its sample, this clonotype was seen a few times. The CDR3 here is CASTPLLSSYEQYF. The CDR3 nucleotides read TGTGCCAGCACCCCCCTTTTAAGCTCCTACGAGCAGTACTTC. The V and J genes are TRBV7-9 and TRBJ2-7; D not resolved. The CDR3 spans 14 residues. Trimming removed 7 bases from V and 0 bases from J, with 13 bases in between. Per germline, CDR1 SEHNR and CDR2 FQNEAQ (reference sequence).

The genes are TRBV11-2 and TRBJ2-5, with D unresolved. Germline V gene lookup returns CDR1 SGHAT and CDR2 FQNNGV. The CDR3 is 12 amino acids. V lost 1 base and J lost 3, with 3 bases in between. CDR3 nucleotide sequence: TGTGCCAGCAGCTTAGCGGAAGAGACCCAGTACTTC. Translation gives CASSLAEETQYF.

This clonotype came up many times. V gene TRBV27 combines with J gene TRBJ2-7; 7 bases align to TRBD2. The CDR3 length is 14 residues. Germline trimming cut 6 bases from V and 5 bases from J; bases unmatched to any gene: 10. Germline loops: CDR1 MNHEY, CDR2 SMNVEV (reference sequence). CDR3 in DNA: TGTGCCAGCAGAAAAGGCGGGAGAGTCAACGAGCAGTACTTC. This sequence encodes CASRKGGRVNEQYF.

This clonotype has a handful of counts. The V call is TRBV6-6, the J call TRBJ1-1, with no clear D. Germline CDR1 and CDR2: MNHNY and SVGAGI (reference sequence). This CDR3 has 10 residues. The V gene lost 5 bases and the J gene lost 6 bases, with 4 bases spanning the gap. CDR3 nucleotides: TGTGCCAGCAGTAGAGCTGAAGCTTTCTTT. Translating gives CASSRAEAFF.

In this sample, this clonotype turned up a few times. The chain employs TRBV27 and TRBJ2-3; D is possibly TRBD2 (5 bases). Germline assignment: CDR1 MNHEY and CDR2 SMNVEV (reference sequence). V was clipped by 1 base and J by 0 bases, with 8 bases between them. This CDR3 region has 15 residues. The CDR3 sequence: CASSLYAGSTDTQYF. Written as DNA, the CDR3 is TGTGCCAGCAGTTTATATGCGGGTAGCACAGATACGCAGTATTTT.

The table lists this clonotype with many counts. The chain recombines TRBV29-1 with TRBJ2-1; 7 bases fit TRBD2. V lost 3 bases and J lost 6; bases outside the gene matches: 5. Germline V CDR1 and CDR2: SQVTM, ANQGSEA. The CDR3 has 13 residues. The CDR3 sequence: CSVDQGLVNEQFF. For the CDR3, the DNA is TGCAGCGTTGATCAAGGACTAGTCAATGAGCAGTTCTTC.

This clonotype occurred many times. The J gene is TRBJ1-6, the V gene TRBV7-8; D unresolved. V gave up 2 bases and J gave up 10 bases, with 18 bases separating them. Germline loops: CDR1 SGHVS, CDR2 FQNEAQ. The CDR3 length is 16 residues. The CDR3 loop is CASSLLEPGLGSPLHF. CDR3 coding DNA: TGTGCCAGCAGCTTACTCGAGCCGGGCCTGGGGTCACCCCTCCACTTT.

At least ten counts were recorded for this clonotype. V gene TRBV7-3 combines with J gene TRBJ2-5, with a weak D call TRBD2 (6 bases). Germline V gene sequence: CDR1 SGHTA, CDR2 FQGTGA. CDR3 length: 16 residues. V was trimmed by 2 bases and J by 4 bases, leaving 17 bases between them. The CDR3 bases are TGTGCCAGCAGCTTATATGGGGGACTTTCGGGAGAGACCCAGTACTTC. It codes for CASSLYGGLSGETQYF.

The CDR3 DNA is TGTGCCAGCAGTACGCCCTGGGGGTCCGGGGAGCTGTTTTTT. It codes for CASSTPWGSGELFF. The chain couples TRBV6-6 to TRBJ2-2; D possibly uses TRBD1 or TRBD2 (5 bases each). This CDR3 spans 14 amino acids. Germline V gene lookup returns CDR1 MNHNY and CDR2 SVGAGI (reference sequence). V was clipped by 5 bases and J by 6 bases, with 13 bases between them.

The V and J genes are TRBV12-3 or TRBV12-4 and TRBJ1-2; D is undetermined. This CDR3 comprises 13 residues. The ends were cut back, 6 bases at V and 9 bases at J, with 17 bases in the middle. CDR3 amino acids: CASSQQARLSYTF. The CDR3 DNA reads as TGTGCCAGCAGCCAACAAGCCAGGCTAAGCTACACCTTC.

The V gene is TRBV18, the J gene TRBJ1-3; 7 positions agree with TRBD1. The trim removed 1 base at V and 4 bases at J, leaving 10 bases unmatched. The CDR3 totals 17 residues. The V gene's germline CDR1 is KGHSH and CDR2 LQKENI. This chain's CDR3 is CASSPLRQGSSGNTIYF. As DNA, the CDR3 is TGTGCCAGCTCACCACTACGACAGGGTTCGTCAGGAAACACCATATATTTT.

This clonotype has a handful of counts. V gene TRBV9 combines with J gene TRBJ1-6; TRBD1 agrees at 7 bases. Germline V lookup: CDR1 SGDLS, CDR2 YYNGEE. Trimming took 0 bases from V and 7 from J; bases not matched to a gene: 4. The CDR3 is made up of 15 amino acids. The CDR3 nucleotides read TGTGCCAGCAGCGTAGAAGGGACAGAGAATTCACCCCTCCACTTT. Translation: CASSVEGTENSPLHF.